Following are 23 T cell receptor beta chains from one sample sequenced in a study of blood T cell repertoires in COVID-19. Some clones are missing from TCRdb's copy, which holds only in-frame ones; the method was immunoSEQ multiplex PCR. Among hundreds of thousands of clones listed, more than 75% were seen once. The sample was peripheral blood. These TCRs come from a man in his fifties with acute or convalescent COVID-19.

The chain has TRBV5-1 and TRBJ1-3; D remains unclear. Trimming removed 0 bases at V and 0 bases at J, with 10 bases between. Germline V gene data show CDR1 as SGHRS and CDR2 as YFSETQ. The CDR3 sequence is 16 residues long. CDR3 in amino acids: CASSLGHARSGNTIYF. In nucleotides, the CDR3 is TGCGCCAGCAGCTTGGGACACGCACGCTCTGGAAACACCATATATTTT.

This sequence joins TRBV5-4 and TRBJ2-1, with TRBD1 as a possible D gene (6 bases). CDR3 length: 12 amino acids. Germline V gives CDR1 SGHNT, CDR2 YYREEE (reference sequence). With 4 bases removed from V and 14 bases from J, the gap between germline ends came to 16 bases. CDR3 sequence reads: CASSPGWGQEFF. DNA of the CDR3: TGTGCCAGCAGCCCCGGCTGGGGACAAGAGTTCTTC.

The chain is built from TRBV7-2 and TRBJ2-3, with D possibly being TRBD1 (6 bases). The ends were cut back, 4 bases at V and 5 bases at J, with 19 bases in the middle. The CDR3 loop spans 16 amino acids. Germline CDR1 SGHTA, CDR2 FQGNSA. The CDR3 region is CASSSGAPGAGDTQYF. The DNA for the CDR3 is TGTGCCAGCAGCTCAGGGGCGCCAGGGGCGGGAGATACGCAGTATTTT.

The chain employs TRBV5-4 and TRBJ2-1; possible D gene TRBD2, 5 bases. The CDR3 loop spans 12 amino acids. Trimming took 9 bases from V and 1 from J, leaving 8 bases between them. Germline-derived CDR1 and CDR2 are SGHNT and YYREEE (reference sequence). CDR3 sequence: CATTSSYNEQFF. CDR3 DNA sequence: TGTGCCACCACTAGTTCCTACAATGAGCAGTTCTTC.

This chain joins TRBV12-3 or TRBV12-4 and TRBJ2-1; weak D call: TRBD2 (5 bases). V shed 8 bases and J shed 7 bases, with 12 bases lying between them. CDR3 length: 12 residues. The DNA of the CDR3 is TGTGCCAGCCGGGAAGCGGTTAATGAGCAGTTCTTC. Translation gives CASREAVNEQFF.

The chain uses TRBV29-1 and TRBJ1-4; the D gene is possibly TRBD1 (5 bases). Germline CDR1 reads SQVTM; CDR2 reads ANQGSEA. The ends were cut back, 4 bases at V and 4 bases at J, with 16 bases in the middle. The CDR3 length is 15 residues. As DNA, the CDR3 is TGCAGCGTTGTGGTGGTGGGGGGAATTAATGAAAAACTGTTTTTT. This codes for CSVVVVGGINEKLFF.

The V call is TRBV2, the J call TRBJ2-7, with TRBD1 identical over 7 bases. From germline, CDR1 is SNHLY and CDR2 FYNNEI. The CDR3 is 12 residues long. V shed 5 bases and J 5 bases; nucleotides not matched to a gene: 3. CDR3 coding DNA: TGTGCCAGCAGTCTGACAGGGAACGAGCAGTACTTC. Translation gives CASSLTGNEQYF.

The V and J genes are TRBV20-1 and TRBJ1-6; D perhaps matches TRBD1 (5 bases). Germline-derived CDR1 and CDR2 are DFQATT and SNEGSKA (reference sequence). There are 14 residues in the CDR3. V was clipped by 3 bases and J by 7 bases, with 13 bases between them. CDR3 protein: CSASREGSNSPLHF. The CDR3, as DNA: TGCAGTGCTAGTAGGGAGGGGTCAAATTCACCCCTCCACTTT.

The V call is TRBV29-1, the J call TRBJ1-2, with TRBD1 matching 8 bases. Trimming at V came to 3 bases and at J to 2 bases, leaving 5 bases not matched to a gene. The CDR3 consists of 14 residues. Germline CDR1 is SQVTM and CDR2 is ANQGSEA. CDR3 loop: CSVESGGENYGYTF. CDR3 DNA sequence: TGCAGCGTTGAGTCAGGGGGCGAGAACTATGGCTACACCTTC.

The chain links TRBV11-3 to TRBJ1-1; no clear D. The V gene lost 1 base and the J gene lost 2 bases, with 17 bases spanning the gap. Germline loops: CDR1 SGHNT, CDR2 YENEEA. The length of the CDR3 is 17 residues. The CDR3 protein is CASSLGAGEDRNTEAFF. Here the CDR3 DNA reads TGTGCCAGCAGCTTAGGAGCCGGGGAAGATAGAAACACTGAAGCTTTCTTT.

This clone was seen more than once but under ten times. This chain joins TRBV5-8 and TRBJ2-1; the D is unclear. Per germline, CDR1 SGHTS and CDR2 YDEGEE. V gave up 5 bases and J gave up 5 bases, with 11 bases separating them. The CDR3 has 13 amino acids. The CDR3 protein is CASRASRNNEQFF. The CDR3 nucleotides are TGTGCCAGCAGGGCCTCACGAAACAATGAGCAGTTCTTC.

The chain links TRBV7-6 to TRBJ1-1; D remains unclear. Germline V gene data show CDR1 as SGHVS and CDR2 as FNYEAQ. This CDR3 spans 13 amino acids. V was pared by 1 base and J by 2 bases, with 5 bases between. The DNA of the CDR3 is TGTGCCAGCAGCTTAGATGTAAACACTGAAGCTTTCTTT. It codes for CASSLDVNTEAFF.

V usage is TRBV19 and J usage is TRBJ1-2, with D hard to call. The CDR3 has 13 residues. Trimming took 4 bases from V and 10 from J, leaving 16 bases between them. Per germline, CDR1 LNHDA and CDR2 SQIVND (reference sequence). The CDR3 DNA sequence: TGTGCCAGTAGTACGACCAAAATCGAGGACTACACCTTC. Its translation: CASSTTKIEDYTF.

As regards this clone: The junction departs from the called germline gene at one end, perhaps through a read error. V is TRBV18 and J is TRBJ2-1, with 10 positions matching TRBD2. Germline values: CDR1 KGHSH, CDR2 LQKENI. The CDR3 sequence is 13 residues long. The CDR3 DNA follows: TGTGCCAGCTCACCAGGGCTAGCGGGGGCTTTGATCTTC. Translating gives CASSPGLAGALIF.

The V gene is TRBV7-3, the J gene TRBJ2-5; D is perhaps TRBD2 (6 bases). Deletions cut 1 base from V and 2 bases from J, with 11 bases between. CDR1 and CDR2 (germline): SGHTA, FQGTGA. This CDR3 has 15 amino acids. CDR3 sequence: CASSLKRAGQETQYF. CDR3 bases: TGTGCCAGCAGCTTAAAACGGGCGGGACAAGAGACCCAGTACTTC.

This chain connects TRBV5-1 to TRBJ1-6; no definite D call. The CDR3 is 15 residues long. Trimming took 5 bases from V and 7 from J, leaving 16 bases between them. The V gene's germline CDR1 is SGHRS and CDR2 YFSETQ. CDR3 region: CASRGEAGENSPLHF. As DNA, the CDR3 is TGCGCCAGCAGAGGAGAGGCCGGGGAGAATTCACCCCTCCACTTT.

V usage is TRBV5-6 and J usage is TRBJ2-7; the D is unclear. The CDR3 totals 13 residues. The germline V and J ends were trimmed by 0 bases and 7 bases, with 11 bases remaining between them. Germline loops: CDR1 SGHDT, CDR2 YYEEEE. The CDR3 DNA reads TGTGCCAGCAGCTTGGCCGAAAGCAGGGAGCAGTACTTC. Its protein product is CASSLAESREQYF.

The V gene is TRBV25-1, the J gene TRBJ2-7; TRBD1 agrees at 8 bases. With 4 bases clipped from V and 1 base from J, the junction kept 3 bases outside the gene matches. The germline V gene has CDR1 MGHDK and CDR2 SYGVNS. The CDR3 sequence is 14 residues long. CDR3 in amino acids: CASSGTGGSYEQYF. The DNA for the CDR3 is TGTGCCAGCAGTGGAACAGGGGGGTCCTACGAGCAGTACTTC.

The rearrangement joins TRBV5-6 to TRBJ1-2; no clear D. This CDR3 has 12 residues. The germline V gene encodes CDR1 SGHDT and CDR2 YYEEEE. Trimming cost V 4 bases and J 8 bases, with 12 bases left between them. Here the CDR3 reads CASSGRAEGYTF. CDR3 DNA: TGTGCCAGCAGCGGGAGAGCTGAAGGCTACACCTTC.

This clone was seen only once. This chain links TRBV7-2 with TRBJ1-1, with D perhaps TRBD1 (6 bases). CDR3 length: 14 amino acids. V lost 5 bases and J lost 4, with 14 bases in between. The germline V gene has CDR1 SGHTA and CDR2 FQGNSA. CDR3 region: CASSRLGHPTEAFF. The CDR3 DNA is TGTGCCAGCAGCCGCTTGGGACACCCCACTGAAGCTTTCTTT.

Here the CDR3 reads CSVDTGSDTEAFF. Written as DNA, the CDR3 is TGCAGCGTTGATACGGGAAGTGACACTGAAGCTTTCTTT. This chain links TRBV29-1 with TRBJ1-1; D uncertain. V was pared by 3 bases and J by 3 bases, with 11 bases between. The CDR3 spans 13 residues. The germline gives CDR1 SQVTM, CDR2 ANQGSEA.

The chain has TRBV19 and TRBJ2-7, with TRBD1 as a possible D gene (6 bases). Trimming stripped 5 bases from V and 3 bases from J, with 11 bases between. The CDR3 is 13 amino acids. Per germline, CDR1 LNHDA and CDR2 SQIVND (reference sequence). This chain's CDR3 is CASSPTGFYEQYF. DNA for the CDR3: TGTGCCAGTAGTCCTACAGGGTTCTACGAGCAGTACTTC.

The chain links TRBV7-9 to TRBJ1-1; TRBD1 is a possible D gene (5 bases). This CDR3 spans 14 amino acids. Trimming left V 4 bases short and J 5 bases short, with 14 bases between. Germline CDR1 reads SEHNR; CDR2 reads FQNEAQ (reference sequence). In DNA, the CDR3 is TGTGCCAGCAGCTCTAGGGGACTGGGGACTGAAGCTTTCTTT. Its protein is CASSSRGLGTEAFF.